Listed below are T cell receptor beta chains from one sample, sequenced in a study of cytomegalovirus exposure and HLA in healthy donors. Measured with immunoSEQ multiplex PCR; TCRdb has only the in-frame clones, and not every one. The sample lists roughly 69,000 clones; approximately 70% were seen once. The sample was PBMCs. The receptors derive from a male donor in good health and CMV-seropositive. The CDR3 runs from the conserved cysteine through the conserved F or W. Fields, in order: J gene, clone size, D gene, V gene, CDR3 protein, CDR3 DNA. The D gene is left open where the match is weak. The size entry is marked missing in some rows and otherwise reads once, few, many or a size class.

TRBJ2-7,few,NA,TRBV6-1,CASFPGVSYEQYF,TGTGCCAGCTTCCCCGGGGTCTCCTACGAGCAGTACTTC
TRBJ2-1,NA,NA,TRBV11-2,CASSTDRKNEQFF,TGTGCCAGCAGCACGGACAGAAAAAATGAGCAGTTCTTC
TRBJ1-1,NA,NA,TRBV6-6,CASSRPTGANTEAFF,TGTGCCAGCAGCCGCCCGACAGGAGCTAACACTGAAGCTTTCTTT
TRBJ1-4,once,TRBD1,TRBV18,CASSAGTGGTEKLFF,TGTGCCAGCTCGGCCGGGACAGGGGGTACAGAAAAACTGTTTTTT
TRBJ2-7,once,NA,TRBV27,CASRLAGAGGSEQYF,TGTGCCAGCAGACTGGCGGGGGCCGGAGGGTCCGAGCAGTACTTC
TRBJ1-4,few,NA,TRBV19,CATKGQRGYNEKLFF,TGTGCCACCAAAGGACAAAGGGGTTATAATGAAAAACTGTTTTTT
TRBJ2-2,NA,NA,TRBV10-2,CASSGAGVFIDTGELFF,TGCGCCAGCAGTGGCGCTGGTGTATTTATCGACACCGGGGAGCTGTTTTTT
TRBJ2-7,NA,TRBD1,TRBV27,CASSSGQGSEQYF,TGTGCCAGCAGTTCCGGACAGGGCTCCGAGCAGTACTTC
TRBJ1-4,few,NA,TRBV6-5,CASSYSSGDNEKLFF,TGTGCCAGCAGTTACTCCTCGGGAGATAATGAAAAACTGTTTTTT
TRBJ1-2,NA,NA,TRBV5-1,CASSLAGEPVYTF,TGCGCCAGCAGCCTGGCCGGGGAGCCCGTCTACACCTTC
TRBJ1-5,NA,NA,TRBV27,CASSSVRHGNQPQHF,TGTGCCAGCAGTTCCGTCCGACACGGCAATCAGCCCCAGCATTTT
TRBJ1-1,NA,TRBD1,TRBV7-2,CASSFTGETEAFF,TGTGCCAGCAGCTTTACAGGGGAGACTGAAGCTTTCTTT
TRBJ1-4,NA,NA,TRBV7-9,CASRATGPNEKLFF,TGTGCCAGCAGGGCTACAGGGCCTAATGAAAAACTGTTTTTT
TRBJ2-7,NA,NA,TRBV2,CASSTTGTLYEQYF,TGTGCCAGCAGCACCACCGGGACACTTTACGAGCAGTACTTC
TRBJ2-5,NA,TRBD2,TRBV11-2,CASSLGRESVRETQYF,TGTGCCAGCAGCTTAGGGCGGGAGTCAGTAAGGGAGACCCAGTACTTC
TRBJ2-5,NA,TRBD1,TRBV7-9,CASSFPTGQETQYF,TGTGCCAGCAGTTTCCCGACAGGGCAAGAGACCCAGTACTTC
TRBJ2-1,NA,NA,TRBV6-5,CASSYSTGSNEQFF,TGTGCCAGCAGTTACTCAACAGGGTCCAATGAGCAGTTCTTC
TRBJ1-2,NA,TRBD1,TRBV30,CAWSVGQGAYGYTF,TGTGCCTGGAGTGTGGGACAGGGGGCCTATGGCTACACCTTC
TRBJ2-3,NA,NA,TRBV7-9,CASTRGSTYTDTQYF,TGTGCCAGCACCCGAGGGTCCACGTACACAGATACGCAGTATTTT
TRBJ2-1,NA,NA,TRBV7-9,CASSLTPTYNEQFF,TGTGCCAGCAGCCTAACGCCTACGTACAATGAGCAGTTCTTC
TRBJ2-1,NA,NA,TRBV6-6,CASSYQTDSNEQFF,TGTGCCAGCAGTTATCAGACAGATTCGAATGAGCAGTTCTTC
TRBJ1-1,once,TRBD1,TRBV5-1,CASSPKGATEAFF,TGCGCCAGCTCCCCTAAGGGGGCCACTGAAGCTTTCTTT
TRBJ2-1,few,TRBD1,TRBV27,CASSTGTGIEGSNEQFF,TGTGCCAGCAGTACAGGGACAGGCATCGAGGGGTCCAATGAGCAGTTCTTC
TRBJ2-1,NA,TRBD2,TRBV5-1,CASSAPTSGIPDEQFF,TGCGCCAGCAGCGCCCCGACTAGCGGGATCCCGGATGAGCAGTTCTTC
TRBJ1-2,NA,TRBD1,TRBV6-5,CASSSTGTGLYGYTF,TGTGCCAGCAGTTCAACCGGGACAGGGCTATATGGCTACACCTTC
TRBJ2-2,NA,NA,TRBV30,CAWSVGGTGELFF,TGTGCCTGGAGTGTAGGAGGCACCGGGGAGCTGTTTTTT
TRBJ2-3,NA,NA,TRBV10-2,CASSADGRGTQYF,TGCGCCAGCAGTGCAGACGGTCGGGGTACGCAGTATTTT
TRBJ2-4,NA,TRBD2,TRBV5-6,CASSRRLAGGRGNIQYF,TGTGCCAGCAGTAGACGACTAGCGGGAGGCCGGGGGAACATTCAGTACTTC
TRBJ2-2,NA,NA,TRBV7-3,CASSPMMTGEGGELFF,TGTGCCAGCAGCCCTATGATGACGGGAGAAGGCGGGGAGCTGTTTTTT